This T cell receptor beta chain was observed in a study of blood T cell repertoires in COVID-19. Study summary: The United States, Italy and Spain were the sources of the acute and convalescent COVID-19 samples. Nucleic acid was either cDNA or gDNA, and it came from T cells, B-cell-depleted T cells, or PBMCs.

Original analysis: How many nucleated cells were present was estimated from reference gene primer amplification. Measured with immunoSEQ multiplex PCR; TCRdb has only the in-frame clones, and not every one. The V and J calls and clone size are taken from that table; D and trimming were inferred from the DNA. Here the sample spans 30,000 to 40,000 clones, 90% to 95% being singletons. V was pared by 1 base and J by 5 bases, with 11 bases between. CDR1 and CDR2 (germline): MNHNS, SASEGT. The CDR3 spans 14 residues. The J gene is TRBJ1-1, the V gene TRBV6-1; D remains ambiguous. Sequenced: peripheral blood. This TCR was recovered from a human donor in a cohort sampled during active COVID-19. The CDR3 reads CASSEGAVRTEAFF. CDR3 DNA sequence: TGTGCCAGCAGTGAAGGGGCTGTTAGGACTGAAGCTTTCTTT.